This T cell receptor beta chain was obtained from a study of cytomegalovirus exposure and HLA in healthy donors. Broader study findings: The listing of 150 to 200 TCR beta chains classed them as cytomegalovirus-associated. Subsequent analysis revealed that first-cohort TCR clusters tended to co-occur in the 130 or so validation repertoires.

With respect to this clone: No antigen is known for it.

These donors were members of the roughly 120-subject validation cohort, a group separate from the roughly 670-subject first cohort. The length of the CDR3 is 15 residues. Germline V lookup: CDR1 SNHLY, CDR2 FYNNEI. Trimming left V 4 bases short and J 7 bases short, with 16 bases between. The protocol was immunoSEQ multiplex PCR, while the TCRdb copy is restricted to in-frame clones and leaves out a portion. The table includes some 180,000 clones, 86% detected once. Sequencing used PBMCs. This clonotype originated in a man aged 25-40 years in good health and CMV-seropositive. The chain has TRBV2 and TRBJ2-2; D is tentatively TRBD1 or TRBD2 (6 bases each). CDR3 region: CASSALGGMVGELFF. CDR3 sequence (DNA): TGTGCCAGCAGTGCTTTAGGGGGGATGGTCGGGGAGCTGTTTTTT.